Here is one T cell receptor beta chain with its context. The authors prepared the TCRbeta library with unique molecular identifiers. TCRdb analysed the PCR reads with MiXCR anew, one entry per CDR3 protein. Altogether around 340,000 distinct CDR3 sequences are present, roughly 15% being singletons, with the ten largest covering 4.3%. This specimen comes from a study of T-cell reconstitution after alpha-beta-depleted transplantation in children. Germline-derived CDR1 and CDR2 are SGHTA and FQGNSA. This CDR3 region has 14 residues. V lost 5 bases, J lost 3 bases, and 13 bases lay in between. The specimen was PBMCs, collected from the stem cell graft. This clonotype was sampled from a human donor who donated a stem cell graft to a child with Fanconi anemia. The chain is built from TRBV7-2 and TRBJ1-1, with D unclear. The CDR3 sequence is CASSLSSWDTEAFF. The DNA of the CDR3 is TGTGCCAGCAGCCTATCCTCATGGGACACTGAAGCTTTCTTT.